A single sample is the source of the 10 T cell receptor beta chains below, sequenced in a study of T cell changes during pregnancy in multiple sclerosis. The repertoire was sequenced with immunoSEQ multiplex PCR; TCRdb's copy has only in-frame clones and lacks some. The sample includes almost 50,000 clones, about 89% seen only once; the top ten take about a tenth. This specimen consisted of CD8+ T cells from peripheral blood mononuclear cells, obtained after pregnancy. The source is a female donor with multiple sclerosis, enrolled in a pregnancy study.

The chain links TRBV11-2 to TRBJ2-3; 8 positions agree with TRBD2. The CDR3 loop spans 17 amino acids. Germline lookup yields CDR1 SGHAT and CDR2 FQNNGV. The V segment lost 3 bases and the J segment 2 bases; nucleotides outside the gene matches: 10. The CDR3 sequence is CASSFGRGGIFTDTQYF. In DNA, the CDR3 is TGTGCCAGCAGCTTTGGTCGCGGGGGGATTTTCACAGATACGCAGTATTTT.

The CDR3 loop is CASGGGAGEQFF. The CDR3 DNA reads as TGTGCCTCTGGCGGGGGGGCTGGCGAGCAGTTCTTC. J is TRBJ2-1 and V is TRBV9; the match to TRBD2 covers 9 bases. CDR3 length: 12 amino acids. V shed 10 bases, J shed 10 bases, and the junction held 9 bases outside the gene matches. Germline V CDR1 and CDR2: SGDLS, YYNGEE.

This chain joins TRBV4-1 and TRBJ2-2, with 8 nucleotides matching TRBD2. CDR3 length: 17 residues. The trim removed 3 bases at V and 2 bases at J, leaving 8 bases unmatched. Looked up from germline, CDR1 is MGHRA and CDR2 is YSYEKL. The DNA for the CDR3 is TGCGCCAGCAGCCACGGGAGGGGGGCAGATAACACCGGGGAGCTGTTTTTT. Amino acids: CASSHGRGADNTGELFF.

The chain uses TRBV11-2 and TRBJ1-2; TRBD1 is a possible D gene (5 bases). Trimming shortened V by 1 base and J by 4 bases, and 7 bases separated the two germline ends. Germline V gene data show CDR1 as SGHAT and CDR2 as FQNNGV. There are 13 residues in the CDR3. This CDR3 reads CASSLGGGYGYTF. CDR3 DNA: TGTGCCAGCAGCTTAGGGGGGGGCTATGGCTACACCTTC.

The chain employs TRBV2 and TRBJ2-1; 8 positions agree with TRBD2. J lost 10 bases, V lost 7 bases, and 3 bases had no gene match. Germline CDR1 is SNHLY and CDR2 is FYNNEI. There are 11 residues in the CDR3. CDR3 in DNA: TGTGCCAGCACGGGAGGGCAGGAGCAGTTCTTC. This codes for CASTGGQEQFF.

This chain joins TRBV28 and TRBJ2-1, with TRBD1 identical over 9 bases. The junction had 11 bases not matched to a gene; V was cut back by 6 bases and J by 8 bases. Germline V gene sequence: CDR1 MDHEN, CDR2 SYDVKM. The CDR3 totals 15 residues. CDR3 in DNA: TGTGCCAGCAGAGTCCTGGGACAGGGTGTGGATGAGCAGTTCTTC. Translation gives CASRVLGQGVDEQFF.

The rearrangement uses TRBV28 and TRBJ1-1; a weak D match, TRBD1 (6 bases). Trimming left V 8 bases short and J 1 base short, with 14 bases between. This CDR3 is built from 14 residues. Germline V gene sequence: CDR1 MDHEN, CDR2 SYDVKM. The CDR3 is CASGADSWNTEAFF. CDR3 bases: TGTGCCAGCGGAGCGGACAGCTGGAACACTGAAGCTTTCTTT.

V gene TRBV15 combines with J gene TRBJ2-5, with D perhaps TRBD2 (6 bases). Germline V gives CDR1 LNHNV, CDR2 YYDKDF (reference sequence). Trimming took 7 bases from V and 4 from J, leaving 13 bases between them. The CDR3 totals 13 residues. The CDR3 sequence is CATTSGRGETQYF. CDR3 sequence (DNA): TGTGCCACCACCAGCGGGCGGGGAGAGACCCAGTACTTC.

The J gene is TRBJ2-1, the V gene TRBV6-1; the match to TRBD1 covers 9 bases. Germline V gene lookup returns CDR1 MNHNS and CDR2 SASEGT. The CDR3 contains 16 residues. Trimming cost V 3 bases and J 5 bases; bases outside gene matches: 8. DNA for the CDR3: TGTGCCAGCAGTGAGGTCGGGACAGGGAAAAACAATGAGCAGTTCTTC. It specifies CASSEVGTGKNNEQFF.

The J gene is TRBJ1-2, the V gene TRBV5-4; D not resolved. V lost 0 bases to trimming and J lost 2 bases, with 14 bases between them. Germline V gene lookup returns CDR1 SGHNT and CDR2 YYREEE (reference sequence). This CDR3 contains 16 residues. CDR3 loop: CASSLAKQFLNYGYTF. The CDR3, as DNA: TGTGCCAGCAGCTTGGCCAAACAGTTTCTCAACTATGGCTACACCTTC.